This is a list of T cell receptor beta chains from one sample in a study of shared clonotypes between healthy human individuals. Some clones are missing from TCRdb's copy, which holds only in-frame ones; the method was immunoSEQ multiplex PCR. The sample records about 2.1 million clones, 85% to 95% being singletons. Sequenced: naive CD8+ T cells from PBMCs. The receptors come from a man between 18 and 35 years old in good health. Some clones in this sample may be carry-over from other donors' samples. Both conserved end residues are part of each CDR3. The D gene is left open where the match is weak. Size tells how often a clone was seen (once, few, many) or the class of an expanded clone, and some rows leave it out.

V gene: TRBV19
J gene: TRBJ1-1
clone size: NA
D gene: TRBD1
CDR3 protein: CASRDRGLGTEAFF
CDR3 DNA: TGTGCCAGTAGAGACAGGGGCCTCGGCACTGAAGCTTTCTTT

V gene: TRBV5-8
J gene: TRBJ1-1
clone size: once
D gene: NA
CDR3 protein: CASSPPGQGYTEAFF
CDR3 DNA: TGTGCCAGCAGCCCCCCTGGGCAGGGGTACACTGAAGCTTTCTTT

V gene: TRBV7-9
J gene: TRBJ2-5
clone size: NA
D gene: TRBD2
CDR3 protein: CASSGLAGEVETQYF
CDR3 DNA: TGTGCCAGCAGCGGACTAGCGGGAGAGGTAGAGACCCAGTACTTC

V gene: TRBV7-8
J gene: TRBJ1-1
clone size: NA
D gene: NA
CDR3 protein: CAVGVNTEAFF
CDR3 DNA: TGTGCGGTCGGGGTGAACACTGAAGCTTTCTTT

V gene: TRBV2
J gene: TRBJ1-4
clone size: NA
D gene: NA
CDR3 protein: CASWVGGALFF
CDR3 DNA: TGTGCCAGCTGGGTGGGAGGGGCGCTGTTTTTT

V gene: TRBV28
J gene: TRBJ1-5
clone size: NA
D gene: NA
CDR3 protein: CASQDRDYSNQPQHF
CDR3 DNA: TGTGCCAGCCAAGACCGGGACTATAGCAATCAGCCCCAGCATTTT

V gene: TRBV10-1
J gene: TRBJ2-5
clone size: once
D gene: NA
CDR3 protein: CASSESIGETQYF
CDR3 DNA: TGCGCCAGCAGTGAGTCGATTGGGGAGACCCAGTACTTC

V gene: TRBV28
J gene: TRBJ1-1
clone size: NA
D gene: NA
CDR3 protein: CAGHTRGGTEAFF
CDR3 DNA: TGTGCCGGACATACGCGGGGTGGAACTGAAGCTTTCTTT

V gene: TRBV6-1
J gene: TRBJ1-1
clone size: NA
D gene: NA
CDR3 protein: CASSEIGQCSTGIVATEAFF
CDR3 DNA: TGTGCCAGCAGTGAAATTGGACAGTGTTCCACTGGAATAGTCGCCACTGAAGCTTTCTTT

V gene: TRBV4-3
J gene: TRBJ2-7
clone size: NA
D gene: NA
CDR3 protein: CASSLQRGQSYEQYF
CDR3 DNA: TGCGCCAGCAGCCTCCAAAGGGGCCAGTCCTACGAGCAGTACTTC

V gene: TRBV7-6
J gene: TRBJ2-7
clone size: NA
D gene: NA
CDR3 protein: CASSPSPAGASYEQYF
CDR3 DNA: TGTGCCAGCAGCCCATCGCCTGCGGGGGCCTCCTACGAGCAGTACTTC

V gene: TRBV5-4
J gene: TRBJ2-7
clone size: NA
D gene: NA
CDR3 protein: CASSFRGGTNYEQYF
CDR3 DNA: TGTGCCAGCAGCTTCCGCGGGGGCACTAACTACGAGCAGTACTTC

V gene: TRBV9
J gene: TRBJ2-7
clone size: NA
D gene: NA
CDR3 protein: CASSVGQGNEQYF
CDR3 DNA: TGTGCCAGCAGCGTAGGGCAGGGAAACGAGCAGTACTTC

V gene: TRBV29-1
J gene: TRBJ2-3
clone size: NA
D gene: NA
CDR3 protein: CSVEFWSQGGDTQYF
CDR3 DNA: TGCAGCGTTGAATTTTGGTCACAGGGGGGGGATACGCAGTATTTT

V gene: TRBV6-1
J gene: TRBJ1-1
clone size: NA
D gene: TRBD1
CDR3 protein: CASRQGEGDTEAFF
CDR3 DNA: TGTGCCAGTCGACAGGGGGAAGGAGACACTGAAGCTTTCTTT

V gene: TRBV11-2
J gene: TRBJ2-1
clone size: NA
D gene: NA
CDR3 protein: CASSQTSRTVYNEQFF
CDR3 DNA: TGTGCCAGCAGCCAAACTTCCCGGACAGTCTACAATGAGCAGTTCTTC

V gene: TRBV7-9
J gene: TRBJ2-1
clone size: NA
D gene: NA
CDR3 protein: CASSLQTSSNEQFF
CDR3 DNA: TGTGCCAGCAGCTTACAGACTAGTTCCAATGAGCAGTTCTTC

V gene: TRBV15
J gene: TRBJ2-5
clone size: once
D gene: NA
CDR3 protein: CATSSGAQEETQYF
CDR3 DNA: TGTGCCACCAGCAGCGGGGCCCAAGAAGAGACCCAGTACTTC

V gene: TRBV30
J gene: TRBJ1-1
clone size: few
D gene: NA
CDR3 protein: CAWSPQRGAGTEAFF
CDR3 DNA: TGTGCCTGGAGTCCCCAGCGGGGGGCTGGCACTGAAGCTTTCTTT

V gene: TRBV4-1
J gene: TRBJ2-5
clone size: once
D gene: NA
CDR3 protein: CASSSSSLVAEETQYF
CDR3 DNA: TGCGCCAGCAGCTCTTCCTCACTAGTCGCGGAAGAGACCCAGTACTTC

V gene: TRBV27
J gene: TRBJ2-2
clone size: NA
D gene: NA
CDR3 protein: CASSVSGELFF
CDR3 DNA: TGTGCCAGCAGTGTCTCCGGGGAGCTGTTTTTT

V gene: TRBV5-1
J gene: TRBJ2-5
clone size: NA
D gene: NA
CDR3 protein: CASSLAFSPETQYF
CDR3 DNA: TGCGCCAGCAGCTTGGCCTTTTCCCCAGAGACCCAGTACTTC

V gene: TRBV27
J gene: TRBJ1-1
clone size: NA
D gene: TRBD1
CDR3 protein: CASSLRSGGDRGEAFF
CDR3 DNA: TGTGCCAGCAGTTTAAGGTCAGGGGGCGATAGGGGTGAAGCTTTCTTT

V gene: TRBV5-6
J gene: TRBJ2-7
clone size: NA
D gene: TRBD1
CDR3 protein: CASSLQGATYEQYF
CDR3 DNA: TGTGCCAGCAGCTTGCAGGGGGCGACCTACGAGCAGTACTTC

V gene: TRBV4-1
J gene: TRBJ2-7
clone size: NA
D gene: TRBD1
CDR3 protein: CASSRSDRNYEQYF
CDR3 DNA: TGCGCCAGCAGCCGATCGGACAGGAACTACGAGCAGTACTTC

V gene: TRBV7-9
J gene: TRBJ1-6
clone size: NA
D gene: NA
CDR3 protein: CASSIFRFPYNSPLHF
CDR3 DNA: TGTGCCAGCAGCATCTTCAGGTTCCCCTATAATTCACCCCTCCACTTT

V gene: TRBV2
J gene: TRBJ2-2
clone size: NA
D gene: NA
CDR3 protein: CASTDGRRGELFF
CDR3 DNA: TGTGCCAGCACGGACGGTAGGAGAGGGGAGCTGTTTTTT

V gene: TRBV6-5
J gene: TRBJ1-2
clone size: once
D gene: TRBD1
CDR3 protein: CASSYLPGQGYGYTF
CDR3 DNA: TGTGCCAGCAGTTACTTACCGGGACAGGGCTATGGCTACACCTTC

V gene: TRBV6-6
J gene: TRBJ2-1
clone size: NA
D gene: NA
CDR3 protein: CASSSPSYNEQFF
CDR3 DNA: TGTGCCAGCAGTTCGCCGAGCTACAATGAGCAGTTCTTC

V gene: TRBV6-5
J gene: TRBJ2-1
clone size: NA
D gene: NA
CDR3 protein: CASRSDSHEQFF
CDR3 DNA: TGTGCCAGCAGGTCCGACTCCCACGAGCAGTTCTTC

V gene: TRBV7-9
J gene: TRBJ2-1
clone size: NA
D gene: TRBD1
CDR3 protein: CASSNGQGFYNEQFF
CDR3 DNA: TGTGCCAGCAGCAACGGACAGGGGTTTTACAATGAGCAGTTCTTC

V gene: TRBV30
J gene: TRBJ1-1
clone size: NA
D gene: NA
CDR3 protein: CAWRPDRSNTEAFF
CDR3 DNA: TGTGCCTGGAGGCCTGACAGGTCGAACACTGAAGCTTTCTTT

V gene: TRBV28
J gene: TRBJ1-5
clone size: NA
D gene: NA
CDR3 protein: CASSFRGVNSNQPQHF
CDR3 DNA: TGTGCCAGCAGTTTCCGGGGGGTGAACAGCAATCAGCCCCAGCATTTT

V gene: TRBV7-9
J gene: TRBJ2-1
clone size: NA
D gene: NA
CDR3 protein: CASSQRGTTDNEQFF
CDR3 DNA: TGTGCCAGCAGCCAAAGGGGGACTACGGACAATGAGCAGTTCTTC

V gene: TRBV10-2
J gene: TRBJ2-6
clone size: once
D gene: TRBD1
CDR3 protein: CASSTGDRAGANVLTF
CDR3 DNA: TGCGCCAGCAGTACAGGGGATCGCGCTGGGGCCAACGTCCTGACTTTC

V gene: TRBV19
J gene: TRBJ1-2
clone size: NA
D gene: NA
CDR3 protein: CASGGYGYTF
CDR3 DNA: TGTGCCAGTGGCGGCTATGGCTACACCTTC

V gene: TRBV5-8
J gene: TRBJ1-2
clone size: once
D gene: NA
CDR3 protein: CASSLEGYTF
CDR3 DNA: TGTGCCAGCAGCTTGGAGGGCTACACCTTC

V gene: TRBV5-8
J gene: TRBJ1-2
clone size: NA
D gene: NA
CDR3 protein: CASSFYGNGDYTF
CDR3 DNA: TGTGCCAGCAGCTTCTACGGAAATGGGGACTACACCTTC

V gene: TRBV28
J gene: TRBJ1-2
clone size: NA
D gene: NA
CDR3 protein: CASSLSQLNYGYTF
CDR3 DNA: TGTGCCAGCAGTTTAAGCCAGCTTAACTATGGCTACACCTTC

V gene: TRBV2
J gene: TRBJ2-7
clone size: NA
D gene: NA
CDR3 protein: CASGQGSSYEQYF
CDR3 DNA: TGTGCCAGCGGTCAGGGAAGCTCCTACGAGCAGTACTTC

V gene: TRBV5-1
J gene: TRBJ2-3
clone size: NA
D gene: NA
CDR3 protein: CASTYTDTQYF
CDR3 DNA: TGCGCCAGCACTTATACGGATACGCAGTATTTT

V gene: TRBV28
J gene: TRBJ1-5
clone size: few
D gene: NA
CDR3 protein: CASSLRGGNQPQHF
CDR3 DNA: TGTGCCAGCAGTTTGAGAGGGGGCAATCAGCCCCAGCATTTT

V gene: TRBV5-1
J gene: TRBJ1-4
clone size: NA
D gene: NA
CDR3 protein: CASSLVGAGNEKLFF
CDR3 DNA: TGCGCCAGCAGCTTGGTGGGGGCGGGAAACGAAAAACTGTTTTTT

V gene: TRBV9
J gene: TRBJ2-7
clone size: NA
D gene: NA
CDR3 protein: CASSSPSYEQYF
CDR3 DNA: TGTGCCAGCAGCTCTCCCTCCTACGAGCAGTACTTC

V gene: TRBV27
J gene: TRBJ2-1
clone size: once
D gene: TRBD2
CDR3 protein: CASSPAGLVNNEQFF
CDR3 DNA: TGTGCCAGCAGTCCCGCTGGACTAGTTAACAATGAGCAGTTCTTC

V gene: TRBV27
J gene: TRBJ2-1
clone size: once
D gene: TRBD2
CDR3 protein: CASSPAAGEIYNEQFF
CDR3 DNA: TGTGCCAGCAGCCCGGCGGCGGGAGAGATATACAATGAGCAGTTCTTC

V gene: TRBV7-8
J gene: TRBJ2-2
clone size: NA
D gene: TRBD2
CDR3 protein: CASSFRLAGNTGELFF
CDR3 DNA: TGTGCCAGCAGCTTCCGACTAGCGGGAAACACCGGGGAGCTGTTTTTT

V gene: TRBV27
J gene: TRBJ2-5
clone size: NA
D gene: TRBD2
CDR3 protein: CASSSPTTSGRVQETQYF
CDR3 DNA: TGTGCCAGCAGTTCCCCGACTACCAGCGGGAGGGTCCAAGAGACCCAGTACTTC

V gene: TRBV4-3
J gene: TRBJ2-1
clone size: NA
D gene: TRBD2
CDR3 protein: CASSQGPNHGSGRDEQFF
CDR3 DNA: TGCGCCAGCAGCCAAGGCCCTAACCACGGGAGCGGGAGGGATGAGCAGTTCTTC

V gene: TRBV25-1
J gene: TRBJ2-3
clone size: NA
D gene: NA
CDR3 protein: CATSPSRIWTDTQYF
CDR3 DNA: TGTGCCACTTCACCTTCTAGGATCTGGACAGATACGCAGTATTTT

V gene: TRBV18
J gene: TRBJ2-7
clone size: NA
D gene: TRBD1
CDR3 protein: CASSTPTGGTYEQYF
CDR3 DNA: TGTGCCAGCTCAACCCCGACAGGGGGCACGTACGAGCAGTACTTC